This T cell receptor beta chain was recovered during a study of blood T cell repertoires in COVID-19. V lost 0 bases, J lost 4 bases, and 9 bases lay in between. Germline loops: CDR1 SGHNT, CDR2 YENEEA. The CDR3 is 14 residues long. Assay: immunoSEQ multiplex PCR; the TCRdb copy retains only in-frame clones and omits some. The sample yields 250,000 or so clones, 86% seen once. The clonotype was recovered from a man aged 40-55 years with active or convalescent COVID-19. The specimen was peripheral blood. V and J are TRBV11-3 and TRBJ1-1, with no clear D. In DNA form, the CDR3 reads TGTGCCAGCAGCTTAGAATACGGACTCACTGAAGCTTTCTTT. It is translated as CASSLEYGLTEAFF.